This TCR beta chain was documented in a study of neurological immune-mediated disorders (dated by TCRdb to between 2018 and 2021). About the investigation overall: The study compared peripheral blood TCR-beta repertoires of HTLV-I-associated myelopathy (HAM/TSP) patients, multiple sclerosis patients and healthy controls using UMI-based sequencing. The 106 TCR-beta libraries covered PBMC samples along with longitudinal samples, technical triplicates, and paired sorted CD4+ and CD8+ T-cell subsets. The cohort included 68 subjects: roughly 15 with HAM/TSP, around 35 with multiple sclerosis, and some 20 healthy controls.

This clonotype occurred many times. Its recognized antigen is unknown. Base qualities are not recorded, but no much larger clone differs from it by a single base. Overall study outcomes, separate from this receptor: No identical CDR3 amino acid sequences were shared among expanded clones across subjects, suggesting private TCR-beta repertoires in all groups. TCR clonal expansion was greatest in HAM/TSP patients and smallest in MS patients, who ranked below even healthy controls.

Spanning cysteine to phenylalanine, the CDR3 consists of 13 amino acids. Only the CDR3 region is kept as DNA, spanning 39 bases read in frame from base 1. V trim: 6 bases; J trim: 9 bases; unmatched bases: 8. CDR1 and CDR2, per the germline V gene, are SQVTM and ANQGSEA. cDNA was synthesized by template-switch 5'RACE using a primer with a 10-nucleotide random unique molecular identifier that tagged each TCR transcript. Every sequencing run covered 15-18 subjects and yielded more than 160 million TCR-beta sequences. The RNeasy kit was used to extract total RNA. TCR-beta VDJ regions were amplified with primers for the TCR constant region and the 5'RACE anchor, using the KAPA Real-time Library Amplification kit. Sample indexes and Illumina adaptors were added in a first PCR, after which library yield was increased in a second PCR. The roughly 650 bp TCR product was size-selected on a 2% E-gel SizeSelection system after Ampure bead purification. Library quality was checked on a Bioanalyzer, concentration was measured with Qubit, and libraries were quantified with the Kapa Library Quantification kit before pooling. Paired-end 2 x 150 bp sequencing of the libraries was performed on an Illumina HiSeq 2500. To increase sequence diversity, about 23-30% phiX was spiked into each library pool. On the study's bioinformatics: The quality-filtered reads were processed with the UMI-based MiGEC pipeline, whose error correction step removed more than 80% of the raw TCR sequences. IMGT germline references were used for alignment of VDJ genes, and clonotypes were defined by a unique CDR3 amino acid sequence together with V-J genes. Clonal expansion, Shannon diversity and CDR3 relatedness (CalcPairwiseDistances, ClusterSamples) were evaluated with VDJtools, and phylogenetic trees were built with CLCbio workbench. A clone was classed as expanded if it had 8 or more unique UMIs, a cutoff based on coefficient-of-variation modelling across technical triplicates. Through fastp at Q25 and MiXCR, TCRdb rebuilt clones from the public reads, retaining in-frame beta chains. Here each entry gathers all rows of one CDR3 protein and keeps the most common genes and DNA. The V and J calls were not made by the authors but by TCRdb's processing. In all, the sample holds around 23,000 distinct CDR3 sequences, and 13% of those were seen once. The biggest ten clones account for more than 15% of the sample.

Unsorted PBMC libraries were generated from 2 million PBMCs stored in RNAlater at -80 °C until RNA extraction. PBMCs were separated from peripheral blood using Ficoll-Hypaque density gradient centrifugation and then cryopreserved in liquid nitrogen. The TCR sequence derives from a woman aged 40 to 49 with HTLV-1-associated myelopathy (HAM/TSP). Material for sequencing was PBMCs. The chain joins TRBV29-1 to TRBJ2-1; the junction holds 10 bases that match TRBD2. The nucleotides are TGCAGCGTCAAGCGGGGGGGCGGCGTTGAGCAGTTCTTC. This yields the protein CSVKRGGGVEQFF.